Detailed here is one TCR beta chain. Assay: immunoSEQ multiplex PCR; the TCRdb copy retains only in-frame clones and omits some. Here the sample spans more than 300,000 clones, 95% being singletons. With 0 bases removed from V and 1 base from J, the gap between germline ends came to 16 bases. This CDR3 has 18 residues. CDR1 and CDR2 (germline): PRHDT, FYEKMQ (reference sequence). These data are taken from a study of shared T cell receptors in the human thymus. J is TRBJ2-1 and V is TRBV13; weak D call: TRBD2 (6 bases). The sample consisted of thymocytes. The origin of this receptor is a human donor. CDR3 bases: TGTGCCAGCAGCTTAGGCGTGCAGGGAGGAGGGTCCTACAATGAGCAGTTCTTC. It codes for CASSLGVQGGGSYNEQFF. Filled out from reference TRBV13 and TRBJ2-1, the complete variable domain reads AAGVIQSPRHLIKEKRETATLKCYPIPRHDTVYWYQQGPGQDPQFLISFYEKMQSDKGSIPDRFSAQQFSDYHSELNMSSLELGDSALYFCASSLGVQGGGSYNEQFFGPGTRLTVL.